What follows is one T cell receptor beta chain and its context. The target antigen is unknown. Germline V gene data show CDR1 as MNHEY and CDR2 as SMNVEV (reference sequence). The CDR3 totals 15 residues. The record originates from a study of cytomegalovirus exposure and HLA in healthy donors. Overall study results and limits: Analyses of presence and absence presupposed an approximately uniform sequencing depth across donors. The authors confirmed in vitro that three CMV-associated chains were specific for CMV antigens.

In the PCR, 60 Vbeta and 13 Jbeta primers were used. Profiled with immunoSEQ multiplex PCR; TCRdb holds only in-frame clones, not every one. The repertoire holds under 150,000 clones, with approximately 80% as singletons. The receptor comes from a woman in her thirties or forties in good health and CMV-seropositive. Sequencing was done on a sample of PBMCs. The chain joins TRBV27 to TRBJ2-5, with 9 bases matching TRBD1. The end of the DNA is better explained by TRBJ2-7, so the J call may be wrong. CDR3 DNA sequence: TGTGCCAGCAGGGAGCCGGGACAGGGAGGCTACGAGCAGTACTTC. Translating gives CASREPGQGGYEQYF.